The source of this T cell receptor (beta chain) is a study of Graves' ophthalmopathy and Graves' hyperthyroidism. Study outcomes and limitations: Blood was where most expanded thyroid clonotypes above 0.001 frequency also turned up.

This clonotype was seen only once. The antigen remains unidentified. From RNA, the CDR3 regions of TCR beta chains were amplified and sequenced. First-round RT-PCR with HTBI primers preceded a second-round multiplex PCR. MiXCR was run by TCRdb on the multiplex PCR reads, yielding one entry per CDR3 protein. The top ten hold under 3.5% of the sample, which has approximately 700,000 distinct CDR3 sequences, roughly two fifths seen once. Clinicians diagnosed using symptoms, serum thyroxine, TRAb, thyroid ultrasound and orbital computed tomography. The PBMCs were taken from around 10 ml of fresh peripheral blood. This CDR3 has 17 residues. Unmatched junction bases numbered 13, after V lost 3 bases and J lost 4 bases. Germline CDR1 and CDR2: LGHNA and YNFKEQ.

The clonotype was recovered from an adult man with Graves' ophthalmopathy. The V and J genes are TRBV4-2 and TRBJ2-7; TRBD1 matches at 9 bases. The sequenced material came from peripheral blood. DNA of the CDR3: TGTGCCAGCAGCCACGATCGGGGACAGGGAGGGATGTACGAGCAGTACTTC. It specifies CASSHDRGQGGMYEQYF.